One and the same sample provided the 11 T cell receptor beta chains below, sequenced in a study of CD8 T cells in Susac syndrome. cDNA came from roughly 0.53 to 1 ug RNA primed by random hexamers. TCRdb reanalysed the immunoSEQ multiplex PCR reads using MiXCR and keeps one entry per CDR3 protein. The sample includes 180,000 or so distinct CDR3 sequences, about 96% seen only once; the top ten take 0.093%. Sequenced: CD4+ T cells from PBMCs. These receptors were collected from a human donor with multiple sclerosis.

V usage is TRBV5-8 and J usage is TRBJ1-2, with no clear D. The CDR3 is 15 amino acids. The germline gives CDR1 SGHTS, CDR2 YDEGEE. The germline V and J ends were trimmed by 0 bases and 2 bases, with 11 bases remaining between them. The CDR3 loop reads CASSLEAGRNYGYTF. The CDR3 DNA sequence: TGTGCCAGCAGCTTGGAGGCGGGAAGGAACTATGGCTACACCTTC.

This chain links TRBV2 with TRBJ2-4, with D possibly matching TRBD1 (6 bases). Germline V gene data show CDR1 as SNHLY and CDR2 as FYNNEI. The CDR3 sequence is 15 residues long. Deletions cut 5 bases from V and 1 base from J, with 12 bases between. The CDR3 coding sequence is TGTGCCAGCAGTATGAGCACAGGGGCCAAAAACATTCAGTACTTC. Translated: CASSMSTGAKNIQYF.

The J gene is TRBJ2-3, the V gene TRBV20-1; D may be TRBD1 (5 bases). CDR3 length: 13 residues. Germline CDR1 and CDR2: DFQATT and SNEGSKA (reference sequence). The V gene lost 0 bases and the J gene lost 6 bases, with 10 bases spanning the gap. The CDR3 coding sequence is TGCAGTGCTAGAGACAGGGTCAGGGATACGCAGTATTTT. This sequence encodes CSARDRVRDTQYF.

The chain's CDR3 is CASSQDERYDSYEQYF. CDR3 nucleotide sequence: TGCGCCAGCAGCCAAGATGAGCGGTACGACTCCTACGAGCAGTACTTC. The rearrangement uses TRBV4-1 and TRBJ2-7; weak D call: TRBD2 (5 bases). The CDR3 has 16 residues. V dropped 0 bases and J dropped 0 bases, with 12 bases sitting between them. The germline V gene encodes CDR1 MGHRA and CDR2 YSYEKL.

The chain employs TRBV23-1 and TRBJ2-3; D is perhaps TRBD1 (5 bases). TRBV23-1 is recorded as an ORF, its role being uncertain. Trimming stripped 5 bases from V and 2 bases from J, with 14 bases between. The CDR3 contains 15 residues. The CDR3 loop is CASSTQGTLTDTQYF. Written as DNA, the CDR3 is TGCGCCAGCAGTACGCAGGGCACCCTCACAGATACGCAGTATTTT.

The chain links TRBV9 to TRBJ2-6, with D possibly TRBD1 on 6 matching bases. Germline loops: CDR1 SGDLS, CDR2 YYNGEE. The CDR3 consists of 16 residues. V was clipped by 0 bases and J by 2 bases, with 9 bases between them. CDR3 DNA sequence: TGTGCCAGCAGCGTAGATGAGGGGGCTGGGGCCAACGTCCTGACTTTC. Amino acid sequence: CASSVDEGAGANVLTF.

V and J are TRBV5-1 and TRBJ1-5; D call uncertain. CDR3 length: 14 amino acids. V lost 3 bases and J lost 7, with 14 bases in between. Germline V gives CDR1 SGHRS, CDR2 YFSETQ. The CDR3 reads CASSSSLGQQPQHF. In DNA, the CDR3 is TGCGCCAGCAGCTCCTCCCTCGGCCAGCAGCCCCAGCATTTT.

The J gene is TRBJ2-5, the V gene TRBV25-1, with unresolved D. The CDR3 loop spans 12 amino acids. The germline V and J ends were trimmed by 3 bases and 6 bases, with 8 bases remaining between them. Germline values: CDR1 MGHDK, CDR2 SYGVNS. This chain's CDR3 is CASSDMGKTQYF. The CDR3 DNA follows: TGTGCCAGCAGTGATATGGGGAAGACCCAGTACTTC.

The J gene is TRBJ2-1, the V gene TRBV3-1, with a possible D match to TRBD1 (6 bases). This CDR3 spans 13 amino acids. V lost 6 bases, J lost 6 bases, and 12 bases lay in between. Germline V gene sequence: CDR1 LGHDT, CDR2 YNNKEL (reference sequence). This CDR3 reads CASRRGQSNEQFF. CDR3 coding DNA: TGTGCCAGCAGACGAGGACAGTCCAATGAGCAGTTCTTC.

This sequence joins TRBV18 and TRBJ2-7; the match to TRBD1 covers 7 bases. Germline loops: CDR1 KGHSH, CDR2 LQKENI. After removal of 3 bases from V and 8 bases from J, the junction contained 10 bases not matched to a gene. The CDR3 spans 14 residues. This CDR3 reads CASSPGTELRKQYF. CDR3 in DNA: TGTGCCAGCTCACCGGGGACAGAGCTACGAAAGCAGTACTTC.

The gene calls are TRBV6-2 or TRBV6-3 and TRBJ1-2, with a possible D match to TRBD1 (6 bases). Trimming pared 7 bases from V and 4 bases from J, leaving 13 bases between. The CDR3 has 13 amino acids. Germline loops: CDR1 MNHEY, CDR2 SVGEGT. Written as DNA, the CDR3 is TGTGCCAGCACCACAGGGTGGTCCTATGGCTACACCTTC. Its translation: CASTTGWSYGYTF.